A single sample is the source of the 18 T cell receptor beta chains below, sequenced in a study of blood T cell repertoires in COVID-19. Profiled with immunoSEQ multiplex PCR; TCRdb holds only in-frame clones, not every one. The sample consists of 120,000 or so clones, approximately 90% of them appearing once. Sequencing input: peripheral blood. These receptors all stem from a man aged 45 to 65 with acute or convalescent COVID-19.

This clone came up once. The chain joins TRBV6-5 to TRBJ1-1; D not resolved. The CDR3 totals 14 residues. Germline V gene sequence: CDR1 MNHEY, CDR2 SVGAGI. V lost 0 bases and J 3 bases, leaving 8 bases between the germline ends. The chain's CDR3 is CASSYSVRHTEAFF. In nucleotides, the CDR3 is TGTGCCAGCAGTTACTCCGTGCGGCACACTGAAGCTTTCTTT.

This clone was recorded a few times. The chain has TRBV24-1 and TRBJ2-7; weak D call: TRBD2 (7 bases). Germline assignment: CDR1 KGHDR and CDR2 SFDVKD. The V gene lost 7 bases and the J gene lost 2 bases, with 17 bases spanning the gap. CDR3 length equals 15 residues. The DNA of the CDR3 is TGTGCCACCAGCGCCGGAAAGGGGGGGGCCTACGAGCAGTACTTC. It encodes CATSAGKGGAYEQYF.

CDR3 nucleotides: TGTGCCAGCAGCTTAGGGGGCAGGGGAAACGAAAAACTGTTTTTT. This translates into CASSLGGRGNEKLFF. The V call is TRBV7-9, the J call TRBJ1-4; a weak D match, TRBD1 (6 bases). The CDR3 covers 15 residues. CDR1 SEHNR and CDR2 FQNEAQ come from the germline V gene (reference sequence). V lost 1 base to trimming and J lost 8 bases, with 14 bases between them. Filled out from reference TRBV7-9 and TRBJ1-4, the complete variable domain reads DTGVSQNPRHKITKRGQNVTFRCDPISEHNRLYWYRQTLGQGPEFLTYFQNEAQLEKSRLLSDRFSAERPKGSFSTLEIQRTEQGDSAMYLCASSLGGRGNEKLFFGSGTQLSVL.

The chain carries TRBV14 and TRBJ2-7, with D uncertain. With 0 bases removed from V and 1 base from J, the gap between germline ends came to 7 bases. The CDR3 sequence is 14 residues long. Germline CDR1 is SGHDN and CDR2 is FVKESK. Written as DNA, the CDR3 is TGTGCCAGCAGCCAAGACGGAGTTTCCTACGAGCAGTACTTC. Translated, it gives CASSQDGVSYEQYF.

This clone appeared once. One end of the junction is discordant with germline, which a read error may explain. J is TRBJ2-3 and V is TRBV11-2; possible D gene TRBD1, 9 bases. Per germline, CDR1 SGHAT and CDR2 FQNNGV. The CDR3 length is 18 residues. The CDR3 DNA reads TGTGCCCGCAGCTTCGGGGGGGGAGGACAGGGGCCAACAGATACGCAGTATTTT. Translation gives CARSFGGGGQGPTDTQYF.

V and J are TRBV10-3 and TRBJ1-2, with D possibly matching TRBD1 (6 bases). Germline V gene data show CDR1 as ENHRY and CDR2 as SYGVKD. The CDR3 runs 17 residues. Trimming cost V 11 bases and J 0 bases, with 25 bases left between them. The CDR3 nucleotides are TGTGCCGCCCATCCGATTTACTTTGAGGGGGCTAACTATGGCTACACCTTC. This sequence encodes CAAHPIYFEGANYGYTF.

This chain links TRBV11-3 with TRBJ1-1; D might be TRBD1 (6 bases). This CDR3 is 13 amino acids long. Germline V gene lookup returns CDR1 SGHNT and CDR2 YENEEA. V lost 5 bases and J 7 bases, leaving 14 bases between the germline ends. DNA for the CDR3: TGTGCCAGCAGCCCCCGAACAGGGTTTGAAGCTTTCTTT. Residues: CASSPRTGFEAFF.

For the CDR3, the DNA is TGTGCCAGCTGTCCGGAGAGCAATCAGCCCCAGCATTTT. It is translated as CASCPESNQPQHF. This rearrangement joins TRBV6-5 to TRBJ1-5; D unresolved. Trimming cost V 8 bases and J 1 base, with 9 bases left between them. The CDR3 is made up of 13 amino acids. The V gene's germline CDR1 is MNHEY and CDR2 SVGAGI.

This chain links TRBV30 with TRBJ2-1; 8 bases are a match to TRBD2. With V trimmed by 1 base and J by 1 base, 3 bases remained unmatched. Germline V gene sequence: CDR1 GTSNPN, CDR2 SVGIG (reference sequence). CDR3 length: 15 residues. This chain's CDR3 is CAWSEGGRSYNEQFF. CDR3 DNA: TGTGCCTGGAGTGAGGGCGGGAGGTCCTACAATGAGCAGTTCTTC.

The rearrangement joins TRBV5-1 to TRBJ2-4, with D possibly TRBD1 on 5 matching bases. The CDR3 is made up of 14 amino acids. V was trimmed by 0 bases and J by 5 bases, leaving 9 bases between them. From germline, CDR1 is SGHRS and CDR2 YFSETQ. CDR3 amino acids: CASSLAGIENIQYF. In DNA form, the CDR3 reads TGCGCCAGCAGCTTGGCAGGGATCGAAAACATTCAGTACTTC.

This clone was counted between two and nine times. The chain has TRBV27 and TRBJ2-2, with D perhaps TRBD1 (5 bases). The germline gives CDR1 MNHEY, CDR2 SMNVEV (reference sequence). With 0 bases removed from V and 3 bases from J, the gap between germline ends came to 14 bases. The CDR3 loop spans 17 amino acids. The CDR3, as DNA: TGTGCCAGCAGTTTATCGCCTGGGGCTGGGTACACCGGGGAGCTGTTTTTT. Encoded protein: CASSLSPGAGYTGELFF.

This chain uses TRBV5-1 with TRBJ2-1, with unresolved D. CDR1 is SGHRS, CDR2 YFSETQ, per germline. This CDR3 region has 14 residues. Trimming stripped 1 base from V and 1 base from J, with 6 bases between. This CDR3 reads CASSLSTSYNEQFF. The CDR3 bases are TGCGCCAGCAGCTTGTCGACTTCCTACAATGAGCAGTTCTTC.

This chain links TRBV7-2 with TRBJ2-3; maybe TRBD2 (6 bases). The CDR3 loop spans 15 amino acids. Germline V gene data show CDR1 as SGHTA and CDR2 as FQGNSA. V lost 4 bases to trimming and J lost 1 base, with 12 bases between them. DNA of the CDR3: TGTGCCAGCAGCTCCGGACTATCAGGCACAGATACGCAGTATTTT. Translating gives CASSSGLSGTDTQYF.

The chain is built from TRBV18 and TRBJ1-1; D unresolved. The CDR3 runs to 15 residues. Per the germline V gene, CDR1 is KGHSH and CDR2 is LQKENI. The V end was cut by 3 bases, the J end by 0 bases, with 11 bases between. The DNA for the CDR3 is TGTGCCAGCTCACCTGGACTGTTATTGAACACTGAAGCTTTCTTT. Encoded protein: CASSPGLLLNTEAFF. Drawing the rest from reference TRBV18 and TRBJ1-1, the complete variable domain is NAGVMQNPRHLVRRRGQEARLRCSPMKGHSHVYWYRQLPEEGLKFMVYLQKENIIDESGMPKERFSAEFPKEGPSILRIQQVVRGDSAAYFCASSPGLLLNTEAFFGQGTRLTVV.

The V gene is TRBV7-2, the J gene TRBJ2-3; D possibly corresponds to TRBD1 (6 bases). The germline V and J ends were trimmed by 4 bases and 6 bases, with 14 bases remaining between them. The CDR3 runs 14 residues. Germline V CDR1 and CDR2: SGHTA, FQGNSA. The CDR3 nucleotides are TGTGCCAGCAGCTCCCTTCTGGGGGCCGATACGCAGTATTTT. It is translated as CASSSLLGADTQYF.

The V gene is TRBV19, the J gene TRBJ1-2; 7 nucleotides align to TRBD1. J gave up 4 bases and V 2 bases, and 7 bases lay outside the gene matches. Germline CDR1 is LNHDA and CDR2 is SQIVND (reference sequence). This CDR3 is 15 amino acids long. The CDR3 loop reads CASSIPQKGAYGYTF. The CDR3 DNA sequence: TGTGCCAGTAGTATACCCCAGAAGGGGGCCTATGGCTACACCTTC. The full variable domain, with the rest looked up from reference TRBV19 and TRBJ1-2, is DGGITQSPKYLFRKEGQNVTLSCEQNLNHDAMYWYRQDPGQGLRLIYYSQIVNDFQKGDIAEGYSVSREKKESFPLTVTSAQKNPTAFYLCASSIPQKGAYGYTFGSGTRLTVV.

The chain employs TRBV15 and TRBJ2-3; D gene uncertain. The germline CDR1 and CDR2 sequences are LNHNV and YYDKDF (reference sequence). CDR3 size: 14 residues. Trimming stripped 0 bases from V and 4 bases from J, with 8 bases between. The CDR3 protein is CATSRDPTSDTQYF. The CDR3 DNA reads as TGTGCCACCAGCAGAGATCCCACATCAGATACGCAGTATTTT.

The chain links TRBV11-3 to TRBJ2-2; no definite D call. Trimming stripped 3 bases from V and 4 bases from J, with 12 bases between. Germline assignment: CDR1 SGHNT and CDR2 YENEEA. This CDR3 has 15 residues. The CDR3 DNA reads TGTGCCAGCAGCTTCCGATTTGGCGGCACCGGGGAGCTGTTTTTT. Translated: CASSFRFGGTGELFF.